A single sample is the source of the 10 T cell receptor beta chains below, sequenced in a study of T cells after yellow fever vaccination (dated 2019 in TCRdb). The label giving this sample's treatment or condition can be read as: live attenuated yellow fever vaccine strain. Libraries were prepared through 5' RACE. Sequencer: Illumina NovaSeq 6000. TCRdb reran the public reads through fastp at Q25 and MiXCR, keeping productive beta chains. Records with the same CDR3 protein are collapsed into one entry carrying the most frequent genes and DNA. The sample table shows 340,000 or so distinct CDR3 sequences, and around an eighth are seen once. 3.2% of the sample is held by the ten biggest clonotypes. The sequences come from CD4+ T cells sorted from PBMCs, collected 15 days after the yellow fever booster vaccination. The receptors shown here come from a man younger than 35 who received the YFV17D yellow fever vaccine.

This clonotype turned up a few times. The rearrangement uses TRBV7-9 and TRBJ2-1, with D possibly matching TRBD2 (5 bases). The ends were cut back, 8 bases at V and 8 bases at J, with 10 bases in the middle. The CDR3 is made up of 11 amino acids. CDR1 and CDR2 from the germline V gene are SEHNR and FQNEAQ (reference sequence). The chain's CDR3 is CASGRVHEQFF. In nucleotides, the CDR3 is TGTGCCAGCGGGCGGGTACATGAGCAGTTCTTC.

This clonotype has a handful of counts. V is TRBV4-1 and J is TRBJ1-1; 12 bases line up with TRBD1. The trim removed 8 bases at V and 0 bases at J, leaving 10 bases unmatched. From germline, CDR1 is MGHRA and CDR2 YSYEKL. This CDR3 comprises 17 residues. The DNA for the CDR3 is TGCGCCAGCCGTTCCCCCGGGACAGGGGGCTTGAACACTGAAGCTTTCTTT. Encoded protein: CASRSPGTGGLNTEAFF.

J is TRBJ2-5 and V is TRBV4-3, with D unresolved. Between the trimmed V and J ends, which lost 1 base and 4 bases, there was a span of 10 bases. Germline V gives CDR1 LGHNA, CDR2 YSLEER. The CDR3 contains 14 residues. CDR3 loop: CASSQVGGLETQYF. In DNA form, the CDR3 reads TGCGCCAGCAGCCAAGTGGGTGGTTTAGAGACCCAGTACTTC.

The chain is built from TRBV10-1 and TRBJ1-2, with D uncertain. The CDR3 has 14 residues. Trimming shortened V by 3 bases and J by 4 bases, and 12 bases separated the two germline ends. Per the germline V gene, CDR1 is WNHNN and CDR2 is SYGVQD (reference sequence). CDR3 nucleotides: TGCGCCAGCAGTGAAGGGTCGGATGGCTATGGCTACACCTTC. Translating it yields CASSEGSDGYGYTF.

V gene TRBV18 combines with J gene TRBJ1-3; a weak D match, TRBD1 (5 bases). This CDR3 is built from 16 residues. Looked up from germline, CDR1 is KGHSH and CDR2 is LQKENI. Trimming took 2 bases from V and 0 from J, leaving 11 bases between them. The CDR3 sequence is CASSPYPGASGNTIYF. The DNA for the CDR3 is TGTGCCAGCTCACCATATCCTGGGGCCTCTGGAAACACCATATATTTT.

This clonotype was counted between two and nine times. The J gene is TRBJ2-3, the V gene TRBV29-1; D is perhaps TRBD1 (6 bases). Germline-derived CDR1 and CDR2 are SQVTM and ANQGSEA. This CDR3 is 13 amino acids long. V was trimmed by 4 bases and J by 3 bases, leaving 11 bases between them. The CDR3 DNA follows: TGCAGCGTTGCTGGCAGGGGAACAGATACGCAGTATTTT. It is translated as CSVAGRGTDTQYF.

In its sample, this clonotype was seen many times. The V call is TRBV4-2, the J call TRBJ2-7; D gene ambiguous. The CDR3 consists of 16 residues. From germline, CDR1 is LGHNA and CDR2 YNFKEQ. The V end lost 1 base, the J end lost 1 base, and 14 bases lay between the germline ends. The CDR3 protein is CASSQGVSSLSYEQYF. The CDR3 region has the DNA TGTGCCAGCAGCCAAGGGGTTTCCTCCTTATCCTACGAGCAGTACTTC.

In this sample, this clonotype turned up a few times. This chain links TRBV6-6 with TRBJ1-2; D possibly corresponds to TRBD1 (5 bases). Trimming left V 0 bases short and J 4 bases short, with 15 bases between. This CDR3 has 16 residues. Germline V gene data show CDR1 as MNHNY and CDR2 as SVGAGI (reference sequence). This CDR3 reads CASSYSTATGGYGYTF. The CDR3 bases are TGTGCCAGCAGTTACTCGACAGCTACGGGAGGCTATGGCTACACCTTC.

The chain carries TRBV29-1 and TRBJ2-1; 8 nucleotides line up with TRBD1. Germline CDR1 is SQVTM and CDR2 is ANQGSEA. This CDR3 has 13 amino acids. V was pared by 6 bases and J by 6 bases, with 7 bases of the junction left unmatched. DNA for the CDR3: TGCAGCGTCGAGCAGGGGGCGGGCAATGAGCAGTTCTTC. Its protein is CSVEQGAGNEQFF.

This clonotype was observed a handful of times. This chain joins TRBV5-4 and TRBJ2-1; the D gene is possibly TRBD1 (8 bases). Germline CDR1 is SGHNT and CDR2 is YYREEE (reference sequence). Deletions cut 4 bases from V and 10 bases from J, with 18 bases between. The CDR3 has 14 residues. DNA for the CDR3: TGTGCCAGCAGCAGCGGGGACAGGCCGTACGAGCAGTTCTTC. Amino acids: CASSSGDRPYEQFF.